Below are 10 T cell receptor beta chains sequenced from a single sample in a study of cytomegalovirus exposure and HLA in healthy donors. Libraries were prepared by immunoSEQ multiplex PCR; TCRdb keeps only in-frame clonotypes and omits some of them. The data show around 170,000 clones, 85% seen once. Material: PBMCs. These TCRs come from a man in his late teens or twenties in good health and CMV-seropositive.

The chain is built from TRBV29-1 and TRBJ2-7, with unresolved D. CDR1 SQVTM and CDR2 ANQGSEA come from the germline V gene. The CDR3 spans 14 residues. V was trimmed by 5 bases and J by 2 bases, leaving 16 bases between them. The CDR3 protein is CSVYMNQIPYEQYF. CDR3 DNA: TGCAGCGTTTACATGAACCAGATTCCCTACGAGCAGTACTTC.

The chain is built from TRBV29-1 and TRBJ2-6; 9 bases match TRBD1. This CDR3 is built from 14 residues. With V trimmed by 7 bases and J by 2 bases, 3 bases remained unmatched. CDR1 and CDR2 from the germline V gene are SQVTM and ANQGSEA. The CDR3 spells CSAGDRAGANVLTF. DNA for the CDR3: TGCAGCGCTGGGGACAGGGCTGGGGCCAACGTCCTGACTTTC.

The rearrangement links TRBV4-2 to TRBJ2-5, with TRBD2 identical over 8 bases. Germline V lookup: CDR1 LGHNA, CDR2 YNFKEQ. Trimming at V came to 1 base and at J to 3 bases, leaving 4 bases not matched to a gene. The CDR3 consists of 15 residues. For the CDR3, the DNA is TGTGCCAGCAGCCAAGGAAGTAGCGGGGAAGAGACCCAGTACTTC. Its translation is CASSQGSSGEETQYF.

The chain joins TRBV2 to TRBJ2-7; 9 nucleotides align to TRBD2. Trimming at V came to 6 bases and at J to 0 bases, leaving 6 bases not matched to a gene. The CDR3 extends over 15 amino acids. Per the germline V gene, CDR1 is SNHLY and CDR2 is FYNNEI. The CDR3 nucleotides read TGTGCCAGCAGCCCCGATAGCGGGAGCTCCTACGAGCAGTACTTC. Translation gives CASSPDSGSSYEQYF.

The DNA for the CDR3 is TGTGCCAGCAGCTTACAGGGGGTATCCTACAATGAGCAGTTCTTC. Translation gives CASSLQGVSYNEQFF. The chain uses TRBV11-1 and TRBJ2-1, with 7 bases aligning to TRBD1. Germline-derived CDR1 and CDR2 are SGHAT and FQDESV (reference sequence). The CDR3 runs 15 residues. V trimming: 2 bases; J trimming: 1 base; junction bases outside the gene matches: 2.

This clone was seen only once. The chain's CDR3 is CASSLQGHQLNYGYTF. Written as DNA, the CDR3 is TGTGCCAGTTCCCTGCAGGGACACCAACTTAACTATGGCTACACCTTC. The chain recombines TRBV7-9 with TRBJ1-2; D perhaps matches TRBD1 (6 bases). The germline V and J ends were trimmed by 9 bases and 1 base, with 21 bases remaining between them. CDR1 is SEHNR, CDR2 FQNEAQ, per germline (reference sequence). The CDR3 sequence is 16 residues long.

CDR3 DNA sequence: TGCGCCAGCAGCTTGGACCGGCCCGGGTATGGCTACACCTTC. Translation: CASSLDRPGYGYTF. This chain connects TRBV5-1 to TRBJ1-2; no firm D call. The V end was cut by 0 bases, the J end by 5 bases, with 11 bases between. This CDR3 region has 14 residues. CDR1 and CDR2 (germline): SGHRS, YFSETQ. Drawing the rest from reference TRBV5-1 and TRBJ1-2, the complete variable domain is KAGVTQTPRYLIKTRGQQVTLSCSPISGHRSVSWYQQTPGQGLQFLFEYFSETQRNKGNFPGRFSGRQFSNSRSEMNVSTLELGDSALYLCASSLDRPGYGYTFGSGTRLTVV.

This sequence joins TRBV5-1 and TRBJ2-1; 7 nucleotides line up with TRBD2. The CDR3 covers 16 residues. Germline assignment: CDR1 SGHRS and CDR2 YFSETQ. The junction had 10 bases not matched to a gene; V was cut back by 3 bases and J by 4 bases. For the CDR3, the DNA is TGCGCCAGCAGCTCCGGGACTATGGTAGAGTACAATGAGCAGTTCTTC. Translation gives CASSSGTMVEYNEQFF.

This clone was recorded a few times. V gene TRBV7-8 combines with J gene TRBJ2-7, with unresolved D. Trimming stripped 4 bases from V and 5 bases from J, with 12 bases between. The V gene's germline CDR1 is SGHVS and CDR2 FQNEAQ. The CDR3 runs 13 residues. The chain's CDR3 is CASSSGVIHEQYF. CDR3 coding DNA: TGTGCCAGCAGCTCAGGCGTAATCCACGAGCAGTACTTC.

In nucleotides, the CDR3 is TGTGCCTCACACGGAGGGTCGGCAACGCAGTATTTT. Translating it yields CASHGGSATQYF. The V call is TRBV30, the J call TRBJ2-3; a possible D gene is TRBD2 (6 bases). The CDR3 has 12 amino acids. Trimming shortened V by 7 bases and J by 9 bases, and 17 bases separated the two germline ends. CDR1 GTSNPN and CDR2 SVGIG come from the germline V gene (reference sequence).